This T cell receptor beta chain stems from a study of cytomegalovirus exposure and HLA in healthy donors. The CDR3 spans 13 residues. V was trimmed by 2 bases and J by 5 bases, leaving 9 bases between them. Germline V gene sequence: CDR1 SGHDN, CDR2 FVKESK. This PCR relied on a set of 60 Vbeta primers and 13 Jbeta primers. The table came from immunoSEQ multiplex PCR; TCRdb's copy has only in-frame clones and leaves some out. This sample has roughly 110,000 clones, with 65% to 80% found just once. V usage is TRBV14 and J usage is TRBJ1-1; D unresolved. This sequence originates from a man in his sixties in good health and CMV-seronegative. Sequenced: PBMCs. Here the CDR3 reads CASSQWSGTEAFF. The CDR3 bases are TGTGCCAGCAGCCAATGGAGCGGAACTGAAGCTTTCTTT.